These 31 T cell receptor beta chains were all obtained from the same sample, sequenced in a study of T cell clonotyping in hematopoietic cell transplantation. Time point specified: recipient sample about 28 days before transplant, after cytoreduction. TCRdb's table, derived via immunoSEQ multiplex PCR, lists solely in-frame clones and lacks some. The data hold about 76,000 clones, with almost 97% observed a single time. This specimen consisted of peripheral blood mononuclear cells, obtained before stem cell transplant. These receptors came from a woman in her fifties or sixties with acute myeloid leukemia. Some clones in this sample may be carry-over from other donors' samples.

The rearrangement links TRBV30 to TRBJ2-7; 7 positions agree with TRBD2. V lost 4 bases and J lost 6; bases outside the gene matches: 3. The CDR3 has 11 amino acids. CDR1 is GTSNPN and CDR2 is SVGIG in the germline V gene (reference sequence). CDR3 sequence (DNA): TGTGCCTGGAACGGGGGGAGCGAGCAGTACTTC. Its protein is CAWNGGSEQYF.

The CDR3 reads CASSYDRGNTGELFF. The CDR3 region has the DNA TGTGCCAGCAGTTACGACAGGGGTAACACCGGGGAGCTGTTTTTT. This chain uses TRBV6-5 with TRBJ2-2, with 8 nucleotides matching TRBD1. This CDR3 contains 15 residues. Germline V lookup: CDR1 MNHEY, CDR2 SVGAGI. Losses at the gene ends were 2 bases for V and 2 bases for J; bases not matched to a gene: 1.

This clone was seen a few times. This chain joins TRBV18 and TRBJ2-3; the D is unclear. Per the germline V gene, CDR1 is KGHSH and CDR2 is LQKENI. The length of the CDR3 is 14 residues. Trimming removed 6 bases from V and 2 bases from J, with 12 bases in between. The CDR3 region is CASSPRPYTDTQYF. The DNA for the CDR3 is TGTGCCAGCTCTCCTAGACCGTACACAGATACGCAGTATTTT. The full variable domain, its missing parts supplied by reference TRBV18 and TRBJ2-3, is NAGVMQNPRHLVRRRGQEARLRCSPMKGHSHVYWYRQLPEEGLKFMVYLQKENIIDESGMPKERFSAEFPKEGPSILRIQQVVRGDSAAYFCASSPRPYTDTQYFGPGTRLTVL.

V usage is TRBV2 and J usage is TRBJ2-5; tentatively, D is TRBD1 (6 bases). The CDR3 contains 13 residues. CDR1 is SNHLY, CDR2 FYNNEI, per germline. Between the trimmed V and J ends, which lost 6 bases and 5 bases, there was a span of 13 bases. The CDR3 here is CASRNRVGETQYF. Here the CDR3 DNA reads TGTGCCAGCAGAAACAGGGTAGGGGAGACCCAGTACTTC.

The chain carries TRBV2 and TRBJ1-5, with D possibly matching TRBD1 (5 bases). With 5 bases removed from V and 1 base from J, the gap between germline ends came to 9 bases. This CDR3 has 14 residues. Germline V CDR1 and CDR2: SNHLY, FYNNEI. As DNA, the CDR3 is TGTGCCAGCAGTCCGACAGTAAGCAATCAGCCCCAGCATTTT. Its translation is CASSPTVSNQPQHF.

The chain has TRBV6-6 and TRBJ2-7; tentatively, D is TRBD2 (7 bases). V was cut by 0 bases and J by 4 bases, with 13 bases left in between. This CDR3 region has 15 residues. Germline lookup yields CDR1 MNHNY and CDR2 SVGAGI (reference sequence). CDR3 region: CASSYSGEGGYEQYF. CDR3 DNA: TGTGCCAGCAGTTACTCGGGCGAGGGGGGGTACGAGCAGTACTTC.

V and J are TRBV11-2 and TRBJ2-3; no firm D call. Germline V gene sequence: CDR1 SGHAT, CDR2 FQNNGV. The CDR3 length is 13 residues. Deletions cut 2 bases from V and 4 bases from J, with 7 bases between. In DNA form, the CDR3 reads TGTGCCAGCAGCTTAAACAGCCCAGATACGCAGTATTTT. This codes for CASSLNSPDTQYF.

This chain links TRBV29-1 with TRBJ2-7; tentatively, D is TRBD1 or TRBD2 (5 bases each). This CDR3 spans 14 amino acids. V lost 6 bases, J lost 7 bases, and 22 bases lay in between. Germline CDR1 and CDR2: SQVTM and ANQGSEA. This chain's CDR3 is CSVDPRDDPGEQYF. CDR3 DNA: TGCAGCGTAGACCCTCGGGACGATCCGGGGGAGCAGTACTTC.

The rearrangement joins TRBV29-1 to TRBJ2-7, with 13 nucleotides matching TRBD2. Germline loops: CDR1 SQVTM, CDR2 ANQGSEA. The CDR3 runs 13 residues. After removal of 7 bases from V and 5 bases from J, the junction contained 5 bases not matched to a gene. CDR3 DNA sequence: TGCAGCGCCCGGACTAGCGGGAGCAACGAGCAGTACTTC. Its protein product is CSARTSGSNEQYF.

CDR3 residues: CASRTHNNPTEAFF. Written as DNA, the CDR3 is TGTGCCAGCAGGACCCACAATAACCCCACTGAAGCTTTCTTT. This chain joins TRBV2 and TRBJ1-1; D call uncertain. Trimming shortened V by 6 bases and J by 4 bases, and 15 bases separated the two germline ends. The CDR3 runs to 14 residues. Germline-derived CDR1 and CDR2 are SNHLY and FYNNEI.

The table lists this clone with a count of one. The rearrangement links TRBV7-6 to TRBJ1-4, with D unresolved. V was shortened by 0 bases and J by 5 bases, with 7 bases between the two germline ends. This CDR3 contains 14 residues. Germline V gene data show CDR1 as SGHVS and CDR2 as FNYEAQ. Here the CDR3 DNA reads TGTGCCAGCAGCTTAGCGCTGGGAAATGAAAAACTGTTTTTT. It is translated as CASSLALGNEKLFF.

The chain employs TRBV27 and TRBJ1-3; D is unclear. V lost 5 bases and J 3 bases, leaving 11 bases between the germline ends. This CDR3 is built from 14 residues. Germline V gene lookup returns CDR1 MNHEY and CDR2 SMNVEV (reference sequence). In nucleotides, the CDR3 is TGTGCCAGCAGTCCAAGGACGGGTGGAAACACCATATATTTT. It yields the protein CASSPRTGGNTIYF.

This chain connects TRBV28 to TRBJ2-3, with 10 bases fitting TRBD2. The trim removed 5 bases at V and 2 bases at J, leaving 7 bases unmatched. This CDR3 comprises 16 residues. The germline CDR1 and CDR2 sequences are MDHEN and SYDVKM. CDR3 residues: CASSIISGRSTDTQYF. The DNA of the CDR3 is TGTGCCAGCAGTATCATTAGCGGGAGGTCCACAGATACGCAGTATTTT.

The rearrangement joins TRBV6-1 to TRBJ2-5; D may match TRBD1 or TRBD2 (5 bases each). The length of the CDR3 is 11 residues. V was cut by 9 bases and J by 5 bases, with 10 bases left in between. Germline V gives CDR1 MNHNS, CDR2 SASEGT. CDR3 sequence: CASTRQETQYF. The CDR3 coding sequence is TGTGCCAGTACTAGACAGGAGACCCAGTACTTC.

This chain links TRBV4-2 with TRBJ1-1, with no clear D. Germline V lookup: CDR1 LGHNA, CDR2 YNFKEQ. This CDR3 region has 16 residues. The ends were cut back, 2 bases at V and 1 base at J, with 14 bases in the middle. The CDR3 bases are TGTGCCAGCAGCCAATCACCCTCCTACTCGAACACTGAAGCTTTCTTT. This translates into CASSQSPSYSNTEAFF.

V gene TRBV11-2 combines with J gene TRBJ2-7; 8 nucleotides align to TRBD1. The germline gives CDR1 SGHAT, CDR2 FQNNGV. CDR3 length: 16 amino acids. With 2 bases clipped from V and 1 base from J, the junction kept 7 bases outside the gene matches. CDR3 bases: TGTGCCAGCAGCTTACCGGGACAGGTTCCTTCCTACGAGCAGTACTTC. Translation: CASSLPGQVPSYEQYF. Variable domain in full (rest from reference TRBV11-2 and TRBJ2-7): EAGVAQSPRYKIIEKRQSVAFWCNPISGHATLYWYQQILGQGPKLLIQFQNNGVVDDSQLPKDRFSAERLKGVDSTLKIQPAKLEDSAVYLCASSLPGQVPSYEQYFGPGTRLTVT.

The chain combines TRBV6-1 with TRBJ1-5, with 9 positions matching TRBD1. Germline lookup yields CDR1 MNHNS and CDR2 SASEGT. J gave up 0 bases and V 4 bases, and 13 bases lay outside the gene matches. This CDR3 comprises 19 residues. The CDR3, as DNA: TGTGCCAGCAGTGCCCACTTTGGGGACAGGGCCACTAGCAATCAGCCCCAGCATTTT. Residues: CASSAHFGDRATSNQPQHF.

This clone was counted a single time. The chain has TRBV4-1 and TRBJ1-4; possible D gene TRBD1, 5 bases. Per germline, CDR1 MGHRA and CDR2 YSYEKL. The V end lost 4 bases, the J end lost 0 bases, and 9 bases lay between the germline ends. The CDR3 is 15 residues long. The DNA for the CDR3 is TGCGCCAGCAGCCCCGGCAGGGCAACTAATGAAAAACTGTTTTTT. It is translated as CASSPGRATNEKLFF.

Here the CDR3 DNA reads TGTGCCAGCAGCTTAGAAGGCGGAGGGGACATTCAGTACTTC. As protein: CASSLEGGGDIQYF. The rearrangement uses TRBV7-6 and TRBJ2-4; maybe TRBD2 (6 bases). CDR3 length equals 14 residues. Trimming took 1 base from V and 8 from J, leaving 12 bases between them. In germline, CDR1 is SGHVS, CDR2 FNYEAQ.

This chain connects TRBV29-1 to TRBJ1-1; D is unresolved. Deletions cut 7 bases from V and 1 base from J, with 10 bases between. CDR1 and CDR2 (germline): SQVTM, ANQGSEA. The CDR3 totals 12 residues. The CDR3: CSARNSNTEAFF. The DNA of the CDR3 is TGCAGCGCCAGAAATTCGAACACTGAAGCTTTCTTT.

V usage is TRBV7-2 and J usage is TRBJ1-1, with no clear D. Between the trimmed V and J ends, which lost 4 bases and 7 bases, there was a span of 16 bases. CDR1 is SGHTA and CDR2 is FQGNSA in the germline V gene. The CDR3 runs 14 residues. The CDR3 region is CASSSNVVRDEAFF. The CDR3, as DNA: TGTGCCAGCAGCTCGAACGTGGTAAGGGATGAAGCTTTCTTT.

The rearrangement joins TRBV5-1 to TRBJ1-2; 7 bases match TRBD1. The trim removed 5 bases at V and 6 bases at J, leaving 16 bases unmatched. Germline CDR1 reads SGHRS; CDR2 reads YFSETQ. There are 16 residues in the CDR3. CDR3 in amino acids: CASRFSQGPSWDGYTF. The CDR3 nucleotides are TGCGCCAGCAGATTCTCACAGGGGCCTTCGTGGGATGGCTACACCTTC. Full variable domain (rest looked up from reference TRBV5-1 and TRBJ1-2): KAGVTQTPRYLIKTRGQQVTLSCSPISGHRSVSWYQQTPGQGLQFLFEYFSETQRNKGNFPGRFSGRQFSNSRSEMNVSTLELGDSALYLCASRFSQGPSWDGYTFGSGTRLTVV.

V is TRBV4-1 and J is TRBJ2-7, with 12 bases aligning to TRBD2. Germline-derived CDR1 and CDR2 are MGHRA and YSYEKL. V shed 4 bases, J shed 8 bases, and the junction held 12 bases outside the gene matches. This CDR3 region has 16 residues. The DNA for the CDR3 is TGCGCCAGCAGCCTCCTGGGGGCTAGCGGGGGGGCCCAGCAGTACTTC. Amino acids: CASSLLGASGGAQQYF.

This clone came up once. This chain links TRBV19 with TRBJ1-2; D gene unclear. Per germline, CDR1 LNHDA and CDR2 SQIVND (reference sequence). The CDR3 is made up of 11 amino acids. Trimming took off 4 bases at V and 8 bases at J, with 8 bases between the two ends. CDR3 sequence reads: CASSTNGGYTF. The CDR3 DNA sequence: TGTGCCAGTAGTACGAATGGGGGCTACACCTTC.

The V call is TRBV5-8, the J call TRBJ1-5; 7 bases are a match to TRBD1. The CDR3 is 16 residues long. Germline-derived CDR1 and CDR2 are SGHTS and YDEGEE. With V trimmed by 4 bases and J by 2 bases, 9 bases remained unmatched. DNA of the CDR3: TGTGCCAGCAGCGCCGGACCCGACAGGGGCAATCAGCCCCAGCATTTT. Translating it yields CASSAGPDRGNQPQHF.

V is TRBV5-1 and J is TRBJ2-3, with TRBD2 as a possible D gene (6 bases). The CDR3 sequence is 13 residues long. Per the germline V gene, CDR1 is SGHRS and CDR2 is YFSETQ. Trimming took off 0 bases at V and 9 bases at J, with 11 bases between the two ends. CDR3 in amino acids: CASSLESSGTQYF. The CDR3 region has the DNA TGCGCCAGCAGCTTGGAGTCCAGCGGGACGCAGTATTTT.

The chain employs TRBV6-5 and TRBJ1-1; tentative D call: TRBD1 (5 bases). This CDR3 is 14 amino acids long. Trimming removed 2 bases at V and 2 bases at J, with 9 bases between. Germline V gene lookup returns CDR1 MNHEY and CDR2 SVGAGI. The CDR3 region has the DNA TGTGCCAGCAGTTACCAGACAGAAAACACTGAAGCTTTCTTT. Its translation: CASSYQTENTEAFF.

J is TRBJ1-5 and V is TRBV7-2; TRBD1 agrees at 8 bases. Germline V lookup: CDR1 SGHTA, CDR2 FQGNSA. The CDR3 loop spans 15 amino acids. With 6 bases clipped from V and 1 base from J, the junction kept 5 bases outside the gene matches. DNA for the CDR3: TGTGCCAGCAGTCCGGACAGGGTGAGCAATCAGCCCCAGCATTTT. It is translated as CASSPDRVSNQPQHF.

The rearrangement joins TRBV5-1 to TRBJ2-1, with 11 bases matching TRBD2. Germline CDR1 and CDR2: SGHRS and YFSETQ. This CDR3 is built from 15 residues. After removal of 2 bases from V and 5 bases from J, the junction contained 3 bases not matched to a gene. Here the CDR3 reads CASSLASGRNNEQFF. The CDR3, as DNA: TGCGCCAGCAGCTTAGCTAGCGGGAGGAACAATGAGCAGTTCTTC.

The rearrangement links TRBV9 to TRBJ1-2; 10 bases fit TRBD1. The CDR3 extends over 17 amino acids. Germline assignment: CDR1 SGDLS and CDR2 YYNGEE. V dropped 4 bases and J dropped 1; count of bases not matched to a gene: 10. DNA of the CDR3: TGTGCCAGCAGCACACAACAAGGGACAGGGGTTAACTATGGCTACACCTTC. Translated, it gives CASSTQQGTGVNYGYTF.

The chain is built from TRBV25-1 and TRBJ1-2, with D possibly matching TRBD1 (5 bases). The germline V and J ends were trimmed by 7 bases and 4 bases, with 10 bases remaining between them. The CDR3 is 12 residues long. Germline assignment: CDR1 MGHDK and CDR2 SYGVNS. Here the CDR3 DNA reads TGTGCCAGCATCGACGGGGCCTATGGCTACACCTTC. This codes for CASIDGAYGYTF.